The present entry profiles one TCR beta chain with its context. Its target is unknown. Germline values: CDR1 SGHAT, CDR2 FQDESV (reference sequence). Trimming took 5 bases from V and 0 from J, leaving 10 bases between them. This CDR3 comprises 15 residues. Produced via immunoSEQ multiplex PCR; TCRdb's table is partial and in-frame only. The data show about 44,000 clones, over 70% seen once. This entry is derived from a study of OX40 agonist ivuxolimab in advanced cancers. Study results and caveats: At 0.1-3.0 mg/kg, partial responders had clonal expansion among the lowest observed.

The sequenced sample was CD4+ or CD8+ T cells sorted from blood, obtained in a trial of the OX40 agonist ivuxolimab. This chain uses TRBV11-1 with TRBJ1-4, with a weak D call TRBD1 (5 bases). This receptor was identified in an adult with an advanced solid tumor such as melanoma, head and neck, liver or kidney cancer. Here the CDR3 DNA reads TGTGCCAGCAGCCGGACATCCACAACTAATGAAAAACTGTTTTTT. It specifies CASSRTSTTNEKLFF.